The rows below give T cell receptor beta chains drawn from one sample of a study of shared clonotypes between healthy human individuals. Generated by immunoSEQ multiplex PCR, the TCRdb table keeps only in-frame clones and is missing some. Of under 2,500,000 clones in the sample, 90% to 97% were seen once. The sequenced material came from naive CD4+ T cells sorted from blood. The receptors derive from a man aged 18 to 30 in good health. Both conserved end residues are part of each CDR3. D genes are given only for firm matches. Size values are once, few and many counts, or a class for expanded clones, and some rows have none.

d_call j_call v_call clone_size cdr3_nt cdr3_aa
TRBD1 TRBJ1-1 TRBV6-5 NA TGTGCCAGCAGTCCTCGACAGGGATCGGGGACTGAAGCTTTCTTT CASSPRQGSGTEAFF
NA TRBJ1-2 TRBV6-1 NA TGTGCCAGCAGTGAATTCGGGGGGGCAGTCGGCTACACCTTC CASSEFGGAVGYTF
TRBD2 TRBJ2-5 TRBV29-1 once TGCAGCGCCCTGGGACTAGCGGTCTCAGGGAGCCAAGAGACCCAGTACTTC CSALGLAVSGSQETQYF
TRBD2 TRBJ2-3 TRBV5-1 once TGCGCCAGCAGCACCGGGACTAGCGGGGGCACAGATACGCAGTATTTT CASSTGTSGGTDTQYF
TRBD1 TRBJ2-7 TRBV4-3 NA TGCGCCAGCAGCATAGAAACCGGGACAGGAAACGTCTTC CASSIETGTGNVF
TRBD1 TRBJ2-2 TRBV27 NA TGTGCCAGCAGTTTATTTTCGCAGGGGGTCACCGGGGAGCTGTTTTTT CASSLFSQGVTGELFF
NA TRBJ1-2 TRBV18 few TGTGCCAGCTCACCACGGGAGGGTGGCTACACCTTC CASSPREGGYTF
TRBD1 TRBJ2-7 TRBV5-6 NA TGTGCCAGCAGCCGATACCGGGACAGGGTAGGGTACTACGAGCAGTACTTC CASSRYRDRVGYYEQYF
TRBD2 TRBJ2-7 TRBV6-5 NA TGTGCCAGCAGTTCTTGGATAGCGGGAGTGGCCTACGAGCAGTACTTC CASSSWIAGVAYEQYF
NA TRBJ2-3 TRBV7-3 NA TGTGCCAGCAGCGGTAGAGGTGCGGGGACAGATACGCAGTATTTT CASSGRGAGTDTQYF
NA TRBJ2-1 TRBV6-5 NA TGTGCCAGCAGTCCTCCGGGATCCATCAATGAGCAGTTCTTC CASSPPGSINEQFF
NA TRBJ1-5 TRBV10-2 NA TGCGCCAGCAGTGAGTCGAATGGGGATCAGCCCCAGCATTTT CASSESNGDQPQHF
NA TRBJ1-2 TRBV4-1 once TGCGCCAGCAGCCAAGTGTCGTTAGATGTTAGACGCTACACCTTC CASSQVSLDVRRYTF
NA TRBJ2-3 TRBV6-5 NA TGTGCCAGCAGCCCATCATCAGATACGCAGTATTTT CASSPSSDTQYF
TRBD1 TRBJ2-5 TRBV18 NA TGTGCCAGCTCACATAAAATTCCGGGACAGGGGCACCAAGAGACCCAGTACTTC CASSHKIPGQGHQETQYF
TRBD2 TRBJ2-7 TRBV10-2 once TGCGCCAGCAGACCAAGCGGGAGTGGGTACGAGCAGTACTTC CASRPSGSGYEQYF
TRBD1 TRBJ1-2 TRBV18 NA TGTGCCAGCTCACCGTCGACAGGGGTTCAGGATGGCTACACCTTC CASSPSTGVQDGYTF
TRBD2 TRBJ2-7 TRBV5-4 NA TGTGCCAGCAGCCCTCTGGGAGCGGGAGAGGAGAGCGAGCAGTACTTC CASSPLGAGEESEQYF
TRBD1 TRBJ1-2 TRBV6-5 NA TGTGCCAGCAGCCCGACAGGGGATAACTATGGCTACACCTTC CASSPTGDNYGYTF
NA TRBJ1-5 TRBV5-1 once TGCGCCAGCAGCCTCACGGGAAATCAGCCCCAGCATTTT CASSLTGNQPQHF
NA TRBJ2-2 TRBV2 NA TGTGCCAGCAGGTACAGCGCGCTAAGCCCTCCCGGGGAGCTGTTTTTT CASRYSALSPPGELFF
NA TRBJ1-2 TRBV11-1 NA TGTGCCAGCAGCTTTGCGGGGGACTATGGCTACACCTTC CASSFAGDYGYTF
TRBD2 TRBJ2-7 TRBV5-6 NA TGTGCCAGCAGACCGACTAGCGGGAGCGGTATCTACGAGCAGTACTTC CASRPTSGSGIYEQYF
NA TRBJ2-4 TRBV5-1 NA TGCGCCAGCAGCTCCGGGAACAGGAACCCAGACATTCAGTACTTC CASSSGNRNPDIQYF
NA TRBJ2-7 TRBV7-9 few TGTGCCAGCAGCTATCCTGCCTCCGACGACCCCTACGAGCAGTACTTC CASSYPASDDPYEQYF
TRBD2 TRBJ2-7 TRBV28 NA TGTGCCGGACGGACTAGCGGCTCCTACGAGCAGTACTTC CAGRTSGSYEQYF
TRBD2 TRBJ2-7 TRBV5-1 NA TGCGCCAGCAGACATCCGGGACTAGCGGTTGAGGAGCAGTACTTC CASRHPGLAVEEQYF
NA TRBJ2-5 TRBV18 NA TGTGCCAGCTCCGGACAAGAGACCCAGTACTTC CASSGQETQYF
TRBD1 TRBJ1-1 TRBV9 NA TGTGCCAGCAGCGCGACAGGGGCGCTGGGCACTGAAGCTTTCTTT CASSATGALGTEAFF
NA TRBJ2-5 TRBV4-1 NA TGCGCCAGCAGCCAAATCTTGGGGACCCAGTACTTC CASSQILGTQYF
NA TRBJ2-2 TRBV6-5 NA TGTGCCAGCAGTCTACAGGGTAGCAACACCGGGGAGCTGTTTTTT CASSLQGSNTGELFF
NA TRBJ2-7 TRBV13 NA TGTGCCAGCAGCCCTCGGGACGGTAACTACGAGCAGTACTTC CASSPRDGNYEQYF
TRBD1 TRBJ2-5 TRBV7-9 NA TGTGCCAGCAGCTTAGATGGGACAGGTCCGAGGGAGACCCAGTACTTC CASSLDGTGPRETQYF
NA TRBJ2-3 TRBV18 NA TGTGCCAGCTCACCAAAGAGGCAGCCTGCGGATACGCAGTATTTT CASSPKRQPADTQYF
NA TRBJ1-2 TRBV18 NA TGTGCCAGCTCACCAGGAGCAGGGGAGAACTATGGCTACACCTTC CASSPGAGENYGYTF
NA TRBJ1-3 TRBV10-3 NA TGTGCCATCACCCCGAATAACGCGGGGGACACCATATATTTT CAITPNNAGDTIYF
NA TRBJ2-7 TRBV19 once TGTGCCAGTAGTTCGCAGAGTTACGAGCAGTACTTC CASSSQSYEQYF
TRBD1 TRBJ1-3 TRBV9 NA TGTGCCAGCAGCGTTACCGGGACAGGGACGGGAAACACCATATATTTT CASSVTGTGTGNTIYF
NA TRBJ1-1 TRBV27 NA TGTGCCAGCAGTTCCGGACTTTTACTGGACACTGAAGCTTTCTTT CASSSGLLLDTEAFF
NA TRBJ1-1 TRBV18 NA TGTGCCAGCTCAATTATTGAGGGGAAGGTAGAAAACACTGAAGCTTTCTTT CASSIIEGKVENTEAFF
NA TRBJ2-7 TRBV5-4 NA TGTGCCAGCAGCTTCCGAGGCAGTAGCTCCTACGAGCAGTACTTC CASSFRGSSSYEQYF
NA TRBJ2-2 TRBV19 NA TGTGCCAGTAGTCCTTCACAGGGTATCACCGGGGAGCTGTTTTTT CASSPSQGITGELFF
TRBD1 TRBJ2-1 TRBV10-1 NA TGCGCCAGCAGTGAGTCGGACAGGGGGCGTAATGAGCAGTTCTTC CASSESDRGRNEQFF
TRBD2 TRBJ2-7 TRBV27 NA TGTGCCAGCAGGGGACGGACTAGCGGGGCCTACGAGCAGTACTTC CASRGRTSGAYEQYF
NA TRBJ2-7 TRBV9 NA TGTGCCAGCAGCGTAGCTCCGTCCCCCTACGAGCAGTACTTC CASSVAPSPYEQYF
TRBD1 TRBJ2-2 TRBV7-2 NA TGTGCCAGCAGCTTAGTGGGCAGGGGGACCGGGGAGCTGTTTTTT CASSLVGRGTGELFF
TRBD1 TRBJ1-6 TRBV2 NA TGTGCCAGCAAGGCGGACAGGGCAGGATCACCCCTCCACTTT CASKADRAGSPLHF
NA TRBJ1-5 TRBV5-4 once TGTGCCAGCAGCTTGGAAGGGCAGGGGCTCTTTCCTTCCCAGCATTTT CASSLEGQGLFPSQHF
NA TRBJ2-7 TRBV7-9 NA TGTGCCAGCAGCTTAGGGGGTTTAAGCTCCTACGAGCAGTACTTC CASSLGGLSSYEQYF